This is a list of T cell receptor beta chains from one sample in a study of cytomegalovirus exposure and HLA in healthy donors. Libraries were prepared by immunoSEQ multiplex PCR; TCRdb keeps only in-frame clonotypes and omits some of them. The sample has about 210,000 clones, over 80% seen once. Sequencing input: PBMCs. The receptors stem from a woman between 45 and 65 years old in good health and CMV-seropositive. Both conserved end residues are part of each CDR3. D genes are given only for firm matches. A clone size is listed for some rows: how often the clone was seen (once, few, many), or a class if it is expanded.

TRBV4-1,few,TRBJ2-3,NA,CASSPGQPNTDTQYF,TGCGCCAGCTCTCCCGGACAGCCCAACACAGATACGCAGTATTTT
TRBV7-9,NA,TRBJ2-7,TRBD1,CASSLTGPEQYF,TGTGCCAGCAGCTTGACAGGGCCCGAGCAGTACTTC
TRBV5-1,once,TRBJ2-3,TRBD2,CASSGPTSADTQYF,TGCGCCAGCAGCGGACCAACTAGCGCGGATACGCAGTATTTT
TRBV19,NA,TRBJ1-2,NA,CASSPVWTESDGYTF,TGTGCCAGTAGTCCCGTTTGGACAGAATCGGATGGCTACACCTTC
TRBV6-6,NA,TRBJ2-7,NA,CASSHGGPPSENEQYF,TGTGCCAGCAGTCACGGGGGGCCGCCGAGCGAGAACGAGCAGTACTTC
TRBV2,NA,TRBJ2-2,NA,CASRGDTINTGELFF,TGTGCCAGCAGGGGGGACACGATCAACACCGGGGAGCTGTTTTTT
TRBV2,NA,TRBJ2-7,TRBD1,CASRTTGVSYEQYF,TGTGCCAGCAGGACCACAGGGGTCTCCTACGAGCAGTACTTC
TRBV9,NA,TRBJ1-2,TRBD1,CASSLPRDRDYGYTF,TGTGCCAGCAGCCTCCCCCGGGACAGGGACTATGGCTACACCTTC
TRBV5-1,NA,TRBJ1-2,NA,CASSLDTTTLDGYTF,TGCGCCAGCAGCTTGGACACCACCACGTTGGATGGCTACACCTTC
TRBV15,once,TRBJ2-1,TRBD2,CATSIGGAYNEQFF,TGTGCCACCAGCATCGGGGGGGCCTACAATGAGCAGTTCTTC
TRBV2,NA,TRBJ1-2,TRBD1,CASSQEGQGSGYTF,TGTGCCAGCAGCCAGGAGGGACAGGGATCTGGCTACACCTTC
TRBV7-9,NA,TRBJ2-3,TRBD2,CASSLVTSGGRSNTQYF,TGTGCCAGCAGCTTAGTAACTAGCGGGGGGAGATCAAATACGCAGTATTTT
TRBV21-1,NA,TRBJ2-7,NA,CASSYRQFFPPFEQYF,TGTGCCAGCAGCTACCGACAGTTTTTTCCTCCTTTCGAGCAGTACTTC
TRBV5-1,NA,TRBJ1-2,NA,CASSLWQGSYGYTF,TGCGCCAGCAGCTTGTGGCAGGGGTCCTATGGCTACACCTTC
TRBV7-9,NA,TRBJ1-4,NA,CASSLEVQGLSNEKLFF,TGTGCCAGCAGCTTAGAGGTGCAGGGTCTGTCTAATGAAAAACTGTTTTTT
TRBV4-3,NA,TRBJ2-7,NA,CASSQDQLDTTYEQYF,TGCGCCAGCAGCCAAGATCAGCTGGACACCACCTACGAGCAGTACTTC
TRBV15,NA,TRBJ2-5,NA,CATSRVAGASETQYF,TGTGCCACCAGCAGAGTCGCGGGGGCTTCAGAGACCCAGTACTTC
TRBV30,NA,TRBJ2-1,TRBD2,CAWSVLAGAADEQFF,TGTGCCTGGAGTGTTCTAGCGGGGGCTGCGGATGAGCAGTTCTTC
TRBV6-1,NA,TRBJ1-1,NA,CASSEVRDTEAFF,TGTGCCAGCAGTGAGGTCAGGGACACTGAAGCTTTCTTT
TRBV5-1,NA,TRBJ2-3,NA,CASRSEGGTDTQYF,TGCGCCAGCAGATCCGAGGGGGGCACAGATACGCAGTATTTT
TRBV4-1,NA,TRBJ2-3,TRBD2,CASSNLGSGLITDTQYF,TGCGCCAGCAGCAATCTGGGTAGCGGGCTTATCACAGATACGCAGTATTTT
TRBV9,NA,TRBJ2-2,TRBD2,CASSEPPAERGGTGELFF,TGTGCCAGCAGCGAGCCCCCAGCGGAGCGGGGGGGGACCGGGGAGCTGTTTTTT
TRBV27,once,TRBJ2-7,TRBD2,CASSSGLAGEQYF,TGTGCCAGCAGTTCTGGACTAGCGGGGGAGCAGTACTTC
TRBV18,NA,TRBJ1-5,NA,CASSPQGPGRSKPQHF,TGTGCCAGCTCACCTCAGGGCCCCGGGAGGAGCAAGCCCCAGCATTTT
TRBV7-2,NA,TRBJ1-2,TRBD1,CASSFGTGGLGYTF,TGTGCCAGCAGCTTCGGGACAGGGGGCCTTGGCTACACCTTC
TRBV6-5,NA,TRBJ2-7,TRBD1,CASRGTGEGEQYF,TGTGCCAGCAGAGGGACAGGGGAAGGGGAGCAGTACTTC
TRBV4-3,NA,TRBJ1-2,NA,CASSQEHGRGNGYTF,TGCGCCAGCAGCCAAGAACACGGCAGGGGCAATGGCTACACCTTC